Following are 18 T cell receptor beta chains from one sample sequenced in a study of T cells in Graves' hyperthyroidism and ophthalmopathy. Template material for amplifying TCR beta CDR3 regions consisted of RNA transcripts. With the HTBI primer set, the TCR CDR3 went through a first round of RT-PCR. MiXCR was run by TCRdb on the multiplex PCR reads, yielding one entry per CDR3 protein. The table records more than 500,000 distinct CDR3 sequences, about 15% of them present only once. Sequencing input: blood. Every receptor here comes from a woman aged 40 to 50 with Graves' ophthalmopathy.

This clonotype was counted ten times or more. This chain uses TRBV20-1 with TRBJ2-7; no clear D. V shed 0 bases and J shed 0 bases, with 12 bases lying between them. The CDR3 length is 15 residues. CDR1 DFQATT and CDR2 SNEGSKA come from the germline V gene (reference sequence). DNA of the CDR3: TGCAGTGCTAGAGATCCTAACAGCAGCTCCTACGAGCAGTACTTC. Encoded protein: CSARDPNSSSYEQYF.

This chain links TRBV28 with TRBJ1-5; 8 positions agree with TRBD1. The length of the CDR3 is 16 residues. Germline values: CDR1 MDHEN, CDR2 SYDVKM. Germline trimming cut 5 bases from V and 1 base from J; bases unmatched to any gene: 7. CDR3 sequence reads: CASSRMDRASNQPQHF. In nucleotides, the CDR3 is TGTGCCAGCAGTCGAATGGACAGGGCAAGCAATCAGCCCCAGCATTTT.

There are many counts of this clonotype. The genes are TRBV10-3 and TRBJ2-7, with D perhaps matching TRBD1 (6 bases). The ends were cut back, 2 bases at V and 4 bases at J, with 12 bases in the middle. The CDR3 runs to 14 residues. Germline CDR1 is ENHRY and CDR2 is SYGVKD. CDR3 in DNA: TGTGCCATCAGTGAGAGGCCAGGGGTTTACGAGCAGTACTTC. The encoded protein is CAISERPGVYEQYF.

This clonotype showed up many times. J is TRBJ2-5 and V is TRBV12-3 or TRBV12-4; D is perhaps TRBD1 (6 bases). The CDR3 loop spans 12 amino acids. V was cut by 5 bases and J by 5 bases, with 9 bases left in between. The CDR3 region is CASSKRGETQYF. The DNA of the CDR3 is TGTGCCAGCAGTAAGAGGGGGGAGACCCAGTACTTC.

In its sample, this clonotype was seen many times. J is TRBJ2-4 and V is TRBV7-8, with D possibly TRBD1 on 5 matching bases. V was shortened by 6 bases and J by 6 bases, with 9 bases between the two germline ends. The CDR3 sequence is 12 residues long. Germline V CDR1 and CDR2: SGHVS, FQNEAQ. In DNA form, the CDR3 reads TGTGCCAGCAGGGGGCAGGGAAACATTCAGTACTTC. Its protein is CASRGQGNIQYF.

The rearrangement joins TRBV24-1 to TRBJ2-1; possible D gene TRBD2, 7 bases. This CDR3 has 16 residues. CDR1 KGHDR and CDR2 SFDVKD come from the germline V gene. Trimming removed 1 base from V and 5 bases from J, with 14 bases in between. CDR3 DNA sequence: TGTGCCACCAGTGATTTCGGGCGGGGGCCCAACAATGAGCAGTTCTTC. It translates to CATSDFGRGPNNEQFF.

On this clonotype: This clone may be a read error of a much larger clone one base away. V gene TRBV12-3 or TRBV12-4 combines with J gene TRBJ2-7; D is ambiguous. V was pared by 1 base and J by 6 bases, with 4 bases between. This CDR3 is built from 11 residues. The CDR3 loop reads CASSLESEQYF. The CDR3 DNA reads TGTGCCAGCAGTTTAGAATCCGAGCAGTACTTC.

This clonotype was observed a few times. V usage is TRBV30 and J usage is TRBJ2-5; 7 bases map to TRBD2. V lost 2 bases, J lost 3 bases, and 9 bases stayed unmatched. The CDR3 has 15 amino acids. Per the germline V gene, CDR1 is GTSNPN and CDR2 is SVGIG (reference sequence). CDR3 loop: CAWSNPGLGKETQYF. The CDR3 region has the DNA TGTGCCTGGAGTAACCCTGGACTAGGTAAAGAGACCCAGTACTTC.

V is TRBV9 and J is TRBJ2-7; possible D gene TRBD1, 6 bases. V gave up 0 bases and J gave up 6 bases, with 10 bases separating them. The CDR3 sequence is 13 residues long. CDR1 is SGDLS and CDR2 is YYNGEE in the germline V gene. CDR3 DNA sequence: TGTGCCAGCAGCGTAGCGGCAGGGGCCGAGCAGTACTTC. It translates to CASSVAAGAEQYF.

The chain links TRBV7-9 to TRBJ2-7; 7 nucleotides match TRBD2. The CDR3 totals 15 residues. The germline V gene encodes CDR1 SEHNR and CDR2 FQNEAQ (reference sequence). V shed 5 bases, J shed 1 base, and the junction held 8 bases outside the gene matches. The CDR3 DNA reads TGTGCCAGCAGCCTGGGGGAGGGGAAATCCTACGAGCAGTACTTC. Its protein is CASSLGEGKSYEQYF. Looking up the rest from reference TRBV7-9 and TRBJ2-7 gives the full variable domain: DTGVSQNPRHKITKRGQNVTFRCDPISEHNRLYWYRQTLGQGPEFLTYFQNEAQLEKSRLLSDRFSAERPKGSFSTLEIQRTEQGDSAMYLCASSLGEGKSYEQYFGPGTRLTVT.

This clonotype showed up many times. The CDR3 sequence: CASSPTGHSETQYF. For the CDR3, the DNA is TGTGCCAGCTCACCTACGGGACATTCGGAGACCCAGTACTTC. The chain combines TRBV18 with TRBJ2-5; a weak D match, TRBD1 (6 bases). The V and J ends lost 3 bases and 5 bases respectively, with 13 bases between them. Germline V gives CDR1 KGHSH, CDR2 LQKENI. This CDR3 spans 14 amino acids.

This clonotype has ten or more counts. V and J are TRBV12-3 or TRBV12-4 and TRBJ2-5, with 9 nucleotides matching TRBD2. V lost 6 bases and J lost 7; bases outside the gene matches: 9. The CDR3 sequence is 14 residues long. CDR3 nucleotides: TGTGCCAGCAGAGGCGGCGGGAGGGAGGGGACCCAGTACTTC. Translating it yields CASRGGGREGTQYF.

This clonotype was detected many times. The V and J genes are TRBV6-5 and TRBJ2-2; 7 bases agree with TRBD2. The CDR3 runs 14 residues. The V gene end was trimmed by 2 bases and the J gene end by 7 bases; junction bases not matched to a gene: 4. The germline V gene has CDR1 MNHEY and CDR2 SVGAGI. CDR3 in DNA: TGTGCCAGCAGTTACCGACTAGCCGGCGGGGAGCTGTTTTTT. Translating gives CASSYRLAGGELFF.

This clonotype has at least ten counts. The chain carries TRBV28 and TRBJ1-5; D is undetermined. Germline loops: CDR1 MDHEN, CDR2 SYDVKM. The V end lost 2 bases, the J end lost 2 bases, and 10 bases lay between the germline ends. The CDR3 has 15 residues. The CDR3 loop is CASSLGPGRNQPQHF. The CDR3, as DNA: TGTGCCAGCAGTTTAGGGCCAGGCCGCAATCAGCCCCAGCATTTT.

This clonotype has ten or more counts. The V call is TRBV11-1, the J call TRBJ2-7; tentative D call: TRBD1 (6 bases). The length of the CDR3 is 14 residues. Deletions cut 2 bases from V and 7 bases from J, with 15 bases between. From germline, CDR1 is SGHAT and CDR2 FQDESV (reference sequence). The CDR3 coding sequence is TGTGCCAGCAGCTTAAGCGACTGGGGGCGGGAGCAGTACTTC. Its translation is CASSLSDWGREQYF.

This clonotype was recorded at least ten times. The chain couples TRBV11-2 to TRBJ2-7; D not resolved. The CDR3 contains 13 residues. CDR1 SGHAT and CDR2 FQNNGV come from the germline V gene. The V and J ends lost 0 bases and 2 bases respectively, with 5 bases between them. CDR3 DNA sequence: TGTGCCAGCAGCTTAGAGTTCGCCTACGAGCAGTACTTC. As protein: CASSLEFAYEQYF.

This clonotype was seen ten or more times. CDR3 DNA sequence: TGTGCCAGCAGTTATCTGGGGAATCAGCCCCAGCATTTT. It translates to CASSYLGNQPQHF. The V gene is TRBV6-5, the J gene TRBJ1-5; D gene unclear. Between the trimmed V and J ends, which lost 3 bases and 4 bases, there was a span of 7 bases. The germline gives CDR1 MNHEY, CDR2 SVGAGI. The CDR3 spans 13 residues.

This clonotype was recorded at least ten times. V is TRBV19 and J is TRBJ1-2, with 7 bases lining up with TRBD1. The CDR3 is 14 residues long. The junction had 10 bases not matched to a gene; V was cut back by 5 bases and J by 7 bases. Germline V CDR1 and CDR2: LNHDA, SQIVND (reference sequence). CDR3 protein: CASSSFDRARGYTF. The CDR3 coding sequence is TGTGCCAGTAGTTCCTTTGACAGGGCACGTGGCTACACCTTC.